This T cell receptor (beta chain) was found in a study of blood T cells in healthy people across ages. A second about 7 to 12 cycle PCR used barcoded and J-beta primers. TCRdb analysed the 5' RACE reads with MiXCR anew, one entry per CDR3 protein. The sample has just under 900,000 distinct CDR3 sequences, less than 35% seen once. Germline CDR1 is SEHNR and CDR2 is FQNEAQ (reference sequence). The length of the CDR3 is 16 residues. With 0 bases clipped from V and 3 bases from J, the junction kept 7 bases outside the gene matches. This clonotype was seen a handful of times. The sample comprised blood. V and J are TRBV7-9 and TRBJ2-7, with 8 bases aligning to TRBD2. The clonotype originates from a woman at least 80 years old in good health. The CDR3 here is CASSLATIAGSYEQYF. CDR3 nucleotides: TGTGCCAGCAGCTTAGCGACAATAGCGGGGAGCTACGAGCAGTACTTC.